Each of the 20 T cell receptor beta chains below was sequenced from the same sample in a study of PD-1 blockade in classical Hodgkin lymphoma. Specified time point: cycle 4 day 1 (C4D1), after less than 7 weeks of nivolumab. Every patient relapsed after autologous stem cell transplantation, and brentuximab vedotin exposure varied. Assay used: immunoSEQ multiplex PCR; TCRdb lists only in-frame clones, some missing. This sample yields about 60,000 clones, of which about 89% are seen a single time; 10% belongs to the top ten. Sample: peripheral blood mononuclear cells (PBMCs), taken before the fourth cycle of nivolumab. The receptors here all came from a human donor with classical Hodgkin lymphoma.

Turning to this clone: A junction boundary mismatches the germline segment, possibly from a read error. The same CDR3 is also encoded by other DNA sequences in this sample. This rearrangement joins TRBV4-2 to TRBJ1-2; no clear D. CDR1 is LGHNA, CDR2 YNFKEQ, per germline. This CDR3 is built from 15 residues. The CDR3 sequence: CASRGERLSTYGYTF. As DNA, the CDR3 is TGTGCCAGCAGAGGTGAACGGCTTTCAACGTATGGTTACACCTTC.

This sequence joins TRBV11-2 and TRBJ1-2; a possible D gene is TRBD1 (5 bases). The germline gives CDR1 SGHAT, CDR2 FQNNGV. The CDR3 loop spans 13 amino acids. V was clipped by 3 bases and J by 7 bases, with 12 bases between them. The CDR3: CASSFAYGAGYTF. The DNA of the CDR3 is TGTGCCAGCAGCTTTGCCTATGGGGCTGGCTACACCTTC. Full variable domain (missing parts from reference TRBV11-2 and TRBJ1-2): EAGVAQSPRYKIIEKRQSVAFWCNPISGHATLYWYQQILGQGPKLLIQFQNNGVVDDSQLPKDRFSAERLKGVDSTLKIQPAKLEDSAVYLCASSFAYGAGYTFGSGTRLTVV.

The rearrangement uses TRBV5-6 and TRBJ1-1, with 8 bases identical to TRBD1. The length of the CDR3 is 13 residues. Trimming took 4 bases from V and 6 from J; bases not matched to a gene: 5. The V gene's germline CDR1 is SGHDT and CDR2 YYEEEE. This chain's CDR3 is CASSDAGGPEAFF. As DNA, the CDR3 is TGTGCCAGCAGCGACGCAGGGGGCCCTGAAGCTTTCTTT.

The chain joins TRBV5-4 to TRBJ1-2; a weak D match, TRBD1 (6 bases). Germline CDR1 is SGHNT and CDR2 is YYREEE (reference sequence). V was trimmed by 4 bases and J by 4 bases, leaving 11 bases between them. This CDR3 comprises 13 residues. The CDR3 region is CASSDGTSYGYTF. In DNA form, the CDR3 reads TGTGCCAGCAGCGACGGGACATCCTATGGCTACACCTTC. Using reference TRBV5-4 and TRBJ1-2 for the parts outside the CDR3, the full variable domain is ETGVTQSPTHLIKTRGQQVTLRCSSQSGHNTVSWYQQALGQGPQFIFQYYREEENGRGNFPPRFSGLQFPNYSSELNVNALELDDSALYLCASSDGTSYGYTFGSGTRLTVV.

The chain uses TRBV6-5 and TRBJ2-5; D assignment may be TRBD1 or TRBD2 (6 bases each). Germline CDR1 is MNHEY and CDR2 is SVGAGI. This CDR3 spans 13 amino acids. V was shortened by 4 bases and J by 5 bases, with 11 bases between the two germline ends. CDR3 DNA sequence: TGTGCCAGCAGTTGGGGGGCAGGTGAGACCCAGTACTTC. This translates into CASSWGAGETQYF.

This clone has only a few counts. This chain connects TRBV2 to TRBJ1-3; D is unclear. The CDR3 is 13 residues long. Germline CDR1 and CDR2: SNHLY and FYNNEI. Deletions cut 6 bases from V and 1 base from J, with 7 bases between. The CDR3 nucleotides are TGTGCCAGCAGGGAGGGATCTGGAAACACCATATATTTT. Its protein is CASREGSGNTIYF.

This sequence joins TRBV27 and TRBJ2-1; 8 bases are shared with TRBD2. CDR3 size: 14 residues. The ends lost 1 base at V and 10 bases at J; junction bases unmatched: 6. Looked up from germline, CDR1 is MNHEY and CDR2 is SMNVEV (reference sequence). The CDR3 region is CASSLFAGGGEQFF. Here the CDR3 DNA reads TGTGCCAGCAGTTTATTCGCGGGGGGAGGCGAGCAGTTCTTC.

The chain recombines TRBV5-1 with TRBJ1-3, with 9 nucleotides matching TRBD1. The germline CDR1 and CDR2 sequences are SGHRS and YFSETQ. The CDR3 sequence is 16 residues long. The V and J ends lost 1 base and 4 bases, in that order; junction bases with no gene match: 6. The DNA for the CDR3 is TGCGCCAGCAGCTTGTTTCCCGGGACAGGGGGAAACACCATATATTTT. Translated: CASSLFPGTGGNTIYF. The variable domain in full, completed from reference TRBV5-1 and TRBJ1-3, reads KAGVTQTPRYLIKTRGQQVTLSCSPISGHRSVSWYQQTPGQGLQFLFEYFSETQRNKGNFPGRFSGRQFSNSRSEMNVSTLELGDSALYLCASSLFPGTGGNTIYFGEGSWLTVV.

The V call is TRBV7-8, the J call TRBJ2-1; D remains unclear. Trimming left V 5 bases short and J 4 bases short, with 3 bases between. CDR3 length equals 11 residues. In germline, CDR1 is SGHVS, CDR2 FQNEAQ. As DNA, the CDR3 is TGTGCCAGCAGCGTTTACAATGAGCAGTTCTTC. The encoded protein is CASSVYNEQFF.

The CDR3 here is CASSLATGETQYF. DNA of the CDR3: TGTGCCAGCAGCTTAGCGACGGGTGAGACCCAGTACTTC. The gene calls are TRBV7-9 and TRBJ2-5; D remains unclear. V gave up 0 bases and J gave up 5 bases, with 7 bases separating them. The CDR3 runs 13 residues. From germline, CDR1 is SEHNR and CDR2 FQNEAQ (reference sequence).

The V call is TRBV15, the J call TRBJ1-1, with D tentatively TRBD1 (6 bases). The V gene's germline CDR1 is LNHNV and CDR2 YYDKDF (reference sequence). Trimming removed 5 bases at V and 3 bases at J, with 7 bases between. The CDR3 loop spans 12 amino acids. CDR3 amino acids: CATSDRHTEAFF. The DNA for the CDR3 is TGTGCCACCAGCGACAGGCACACTGAAGCTTTCTTT. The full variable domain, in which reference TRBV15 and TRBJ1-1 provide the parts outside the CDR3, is DAMVIQNPRYQVTQFGKPVTLSCSQTLNHNVMYWYQQKSSQAPKLLFHYYDKDFNNEADTPDNFQSRRPNTSFCFLDIRSPGLGDTAMYLCATSDRHTEAFFGQGTRLTVV.

For the CDR3, the DNA is TGTGCCAGCTCACCTACCACCCAGGCAGATACGCAGTATTTT. Its protein is CASSPTTQADTQYF. V is TRBV18 and J is TRBJ2-3; no definite D call. The V gene lost 3 bases and the J gene lost 4 bases, with 11 bases spanning the gap. The CDR3 runs to 14 residues. Germline CDR1 is KGHSH and CDR2 is LQKENI.

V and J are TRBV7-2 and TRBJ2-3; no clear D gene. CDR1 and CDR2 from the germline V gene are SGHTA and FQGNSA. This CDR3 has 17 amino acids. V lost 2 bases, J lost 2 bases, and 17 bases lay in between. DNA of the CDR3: TGTGCCAGCAGCTTACCCGCCTTGCCCCCTCTCACAGATACGCAGTATTTT. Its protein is CASSLPALPPLTDTQYF.

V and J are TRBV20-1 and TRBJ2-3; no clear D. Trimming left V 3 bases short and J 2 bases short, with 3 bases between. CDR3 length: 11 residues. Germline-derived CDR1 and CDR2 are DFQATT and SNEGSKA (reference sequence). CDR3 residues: CSASPTDTQYF. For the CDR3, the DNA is TGCAGTGCTAGTCCCACAGATACGCAGTATTTT.

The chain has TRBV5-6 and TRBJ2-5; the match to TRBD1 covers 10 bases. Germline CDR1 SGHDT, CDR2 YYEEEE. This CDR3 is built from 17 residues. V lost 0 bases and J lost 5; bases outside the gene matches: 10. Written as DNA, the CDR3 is TGTGCCAGCAGCTTGGTGGGACAGGGGAACGTTTTGGAGACCCAGTACTTC. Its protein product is CASSLVGQGNVLETQYF.

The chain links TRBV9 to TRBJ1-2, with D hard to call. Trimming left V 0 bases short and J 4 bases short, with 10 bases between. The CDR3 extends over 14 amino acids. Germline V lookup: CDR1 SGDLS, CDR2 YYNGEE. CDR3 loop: CASSVATTGYGYTF. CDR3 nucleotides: TGTGCCAGCAGCGTAGCTACAACTGGCTATGGCTACACCTTC. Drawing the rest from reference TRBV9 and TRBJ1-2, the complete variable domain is DSGVTQTPKHLITATGQRVTLRCSPRSGDLSVYWYQQSLDQGLQFLIQYYNGEERAKGNILERFSAQQFPDLHSELNLSSLELGDSALYFCASSVATTGYGYTFGSGTRLTVV.

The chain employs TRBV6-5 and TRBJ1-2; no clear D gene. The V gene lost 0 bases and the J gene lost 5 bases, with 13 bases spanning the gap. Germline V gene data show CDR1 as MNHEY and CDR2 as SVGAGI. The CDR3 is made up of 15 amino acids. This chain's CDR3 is CASSYSGEGSYGYTF. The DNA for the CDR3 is TGTGCCAGCAGTTACTCTGGCGAAGGATCATATGGCTACACCTTC.

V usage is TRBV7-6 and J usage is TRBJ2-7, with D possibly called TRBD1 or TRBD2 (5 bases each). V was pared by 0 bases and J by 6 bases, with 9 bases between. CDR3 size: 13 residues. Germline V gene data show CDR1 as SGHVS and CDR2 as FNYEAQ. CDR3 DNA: TGTGCCAGCAGCTTAGCTGGGGGTGGCGAGCAGTACTTC. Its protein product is CASSLAGGGEQYF.

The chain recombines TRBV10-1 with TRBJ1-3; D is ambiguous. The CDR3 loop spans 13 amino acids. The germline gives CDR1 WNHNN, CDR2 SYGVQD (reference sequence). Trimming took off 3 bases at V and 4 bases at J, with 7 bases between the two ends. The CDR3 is CASSEGSGNTIYF. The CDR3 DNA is TGCGCCAGCAGTGAAGGCTCCGGAAACACCATATATTTT.

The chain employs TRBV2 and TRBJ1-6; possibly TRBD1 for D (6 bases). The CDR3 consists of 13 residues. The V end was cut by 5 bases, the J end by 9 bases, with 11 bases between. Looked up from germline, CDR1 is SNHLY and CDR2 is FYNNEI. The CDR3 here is CASSPRDTSPLHF. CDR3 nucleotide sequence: TGTGCCAGCAGTCCCCGGGACACTTCACCCCTCCACTTT. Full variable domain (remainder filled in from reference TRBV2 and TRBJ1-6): EPEVTQTPSHQVTQMGQEVILRCVPISNHLYFYWYRQILGQKVEFLVSFYNNEISEKSEIFDDQFSVERPDGSNFTLKIRSTKLEDSAMYFCASSPRDTSPLHFGNGTRLTVT.